These 23 T cell receptor beta chains were sequenced from one sample in a study of blood T cell repertoires in COVID-19. Sequencing used immunoSEQ multiplex PCR; TCRdb keeps in-frame clones, though not all of them. Of some 160,000 clones listed, around nine tenths are singletons. The sequenced sample consisted of peripheral blood. These receptors all come from a man over 45 who had recovered from COVID-19.

The chain joins TRBV27 to TRBJ1-3; D gene ambiguous. This CDR3 is built from 14 residues. V lost 6 bases and J 3 bases, leaving 12 bases between the germline ends. Germline CDR1 MNHEY, CDR2 SMNVEV (reference sequence). In DNA, the CDR3 is TGTGCCAGCAGGTTAACAGCTTATGGAAACACCATATATTTT. It translates to CASRLTAYGNTIYF.

The V gene is TRBV6-1, the J gene TRBJ2-7; D remains unclear. Trimming pared 3 bases from V and 1 base from J, leaving 7 bases between. Germline CDR1 is MNHNS and CDR2 is SASEGT. This CDR3 is built from 13 residues. The DNA of the CDR3 is TGTGCCAGCAGTGAGGGCCGATCCTACGAGCAGTACTTC. Encoded protein: CASSEGRSYEQYF.

The genes are TRBV6-5 and TRBJ1-6; 7 bases line up with TRBD1. CDR1 is MNHEY, CDR2 SVGAGI, per germline. Trimming took 6 bases from V and 9 from J; bases not matched to a gene: 11. The CDR3 extends over 15 amino acids. This CDR3 is CASRLMGTAGSPLHF. The CDR3 DNA is TGTGCCAGCAGACTAATGGGGACAGCAGGTTCACCCCTCCACTTT.

V gene TRBV9 combines with J gene TRBJ1-3; 8 bases align to TRBD1. This CDR3 region has 17 residues. Trimming took 4 bases from V and 2 from J; bases not matched to a gene: 11. Germline CDR1 reads SGDLS; CDR2 reads YYNGEE. CDR3 region: CASSPRGQAGAGNTIYF. DNA for the CDR3: TGTGCCAGCAGCCCCAGGGGACAGGCTGGGGCTGGAAACACCATATATTTT.

The rearrangement joins TRBV9 to TRBJ1-3; TRBD1 agrees at 11 bases. After removal of 1 base from V and 0 bases from J, the junction contained 3 bases not matched to a gene. This CDR3 contains 17 residues. CDR1 SGDLS and CDR2 YYNGEE come from the germline V gene. DNA of the CDR3: TGTGCCAGCAGCGTAATGGGGACAGGGGGCTCTGGAAACACCATATATTTT. Residues: CASSVMGTGGSGNTIYF.

This chain links TRBV3-1 (or the pseudogene TRBV3-2) with TRBJ2-1; 10 nucleotides align to TRBD2. This CDR3 has 16 amino acids. Germline CDR1 is LGHDT and CDR2 is YNNKEL (reference sequence). J was trimmed by 7 bases and V by 1 base; bases with no gene match: 7. CDR3 region: CASSQVKRGGKNEQFF. The CDR3 nucleotides read TGTGCCAGCAGCCAAGTAAAGCGGGGGGGCAAAAATGAGCAGTTCTTC.

This clone was seen only once. This CDR3 is CASSSEGGADYGYTF. CDR3 bases: TGTGCCAGCAGTTCCGAAGGGGGGGCGGACTATGGCTACACCTTC. The chain is built from TRBV28 and TRBJ1-2, with D possibly matching TRBD1 (6 bases). The germline V and J ends were trimmed by 4 bases and 3 bases, with 15 bases remaining between them. Germline loops: CDR1 MDHEN, CDR2 SYDVKM. The CDR3 is 15 residues long.

V and J are TRBV28 and TRBJ1-4; 7 nucleotides line up with TRBD1. The CDR3 covers 15 residues. Germline CDR1 and CDR2: MDHEN and SYDVKM. V was clipped by 8 bases and J by 5 bases; unmatched bases: 11. For the CDR3, the DNA is TGTGCCAGCTCGGGACAGCGAAGCGTCAATGAAAAACTGTTTTTT. It codes for CASSGQRSVNEKLFF.

The V call is TRBV19, the J call TRBJ2-7; D is uncertain. V lost 6 bases and J lost 6, with 12 bases in between. The CDR3 has 12 residues. Germline assignment: CDR1 LNHDA and CDR2 SQIVND (reference sequence). CDR3 amino acids: CASRATVAEQYF. The DNA for the CDR3 is TGTGCCAGTAGAGCCACCGTCGCCGAGCAGTACTTC.

The chain is built from TRBV29-1 and TRBJ1-2; weak D call: TRBD1 (6 bases). CDR3 size: 16 residues. Per the germline V gene, CDR1 is SQVTM and CDR2 is ANQGSEA. With 7 bases removed from V and 6 bases from J, the gap between germline ends came to 27 bases. Written as DNA, the CDR3 is TGCAGCGCCGGGCGTGTCAGGGGCCCGAATCTGGATGGCTACACCTTC. Amino acid sequence: CSAGRVRGPNLDGYTF. The whole variable domain, remainder taken from reference TRBV29-1 and TRBJ1-2, is SAVISQKPSRDICQRGTSLTIQCQVDSQVTMMFWYRQQPGQSLTLIATANQGSEATYESGFVIDKFPISRPNLTFSTLTVSNMSPEDSSIYLCSAGRVRGPNLDGYTFGSGTRLTVV.

The CDR3 region has the DNA TGTGCCAGCAGACGGGGAGGTACCAGCCCGGACACCATATATTTT. It is translated as CASRRGGTSPDTIYF. The chain couples TRBV7-9 to TRBJ1-3; D is uncertain. Per germline, CDR1 SEHNR and CDR2 FQNEAQ (reference sequence). The V and J ends lost 6 bases and 8 bases respectively, with 20 bases between them. The CDR3 covers 15 residues.

This clone occurred a few times. The V and J genes are TRBV19 and TRBJ2-7; 7 nucleotides agree with TRBD1. Trimming at V came to 4 bases and at J to 6 bases, leaving 6 bases not matched to a gene. CDR3 length: 13 residues. Germline values: CDR1 LNHDA, CDR2 SQIVND (reference sequence). The CDR3 reads CASSTLTGREQYF. The DNA of the CDR3 is TGTGCCAGTAGTACCCTGACAGGGCGCGAGCAGTACTTC.

The V and J genes are TRBV20-1 and TRBJ2-5; 13 positions agree with TRBD2. Germline CDR1 reads DFQATT; CDR2 reads SNEGSKA (reference sequence). V gave up 3 bases and J gave up 2 bases; unmatched junction bases: 3. This CDR3 spans 15 amino acids. The CDR3 loop reads CSASVLAGGQETQYF. In nucleotides, the CDR3 is TGCAGTGCTAGTGTACTAGCGGGGGGGCAAGAGACCCAGTACTTC.

Details on this clone: A junction boundary mismatches the germline segment, possibly from a read error. V is TRBV20-1 and J is TRBJ1-6, with D possibly matching TRBD1 (5 bases). There are 11 residues in the CDR3. In germline, CDR1 is DFQATT, CDR2 SNEGSKA (reference sequence). In DNA form, the CDR3 reads TGCAGTGCAGCAACAGGTTCAACCCTCCACTTT. Translated, it gives CSAATGSTLHF.

The rearrangement uses TRBV2 and TRBJ1-5; 7 nucleotides align to TRBD1. Germline lookup yields CDR1 SNHLY and CDR2 FYNNEI. V lost 4 bases, J lost 7 bases, and 13 bases stayed unmatched. The length of the CDR3 is 16 residues. The CDR3 is CASSADRVGWKQPQHF. DNA for the CDR3: TGTGCCAGCAGTGCCGACAGGGTAGGGTGGAAACAGCCCCAGCATTTT.

The chain uses TRBV27 and TRBJ1-3; TRBD1 is a possible D gene (6 bases). Germline assignment: CDR1 MNHEY and CDR2 SMNVEV (reference sequence). The CDR3 contains 15 residues. The V gene lost 5 bases and the J gene lost 4 bases, with 15 bases spanning the gap. The CDR3 loop is CASSVQGSHGNTIYF. The DNA of the CDR3 is TGTGCCAGCAGTGTACAGGGATCCCACGGAAACACCATATATTTT.

This clone was seen a single time. The chain couples TRBV6-5 to TRBJ1-1; D uncertain. V was shortened by 2 bases and J by 4 bases, with 8 bases between the two germline ends. Germline-derived CDR1 and CDR2 are MNHEY and SVGAGI. The CDR3 has 13 residues. The CDR3 DNA follows: TGTGCCAGCAGTTACGAGGGTGGCACTGAAGCTTTCTTT. Protein: CASSYEGGTEAFF.

The chain uses TRBV7-2 and TRBJ1-6; 10 nucleotides line up with TRBD1. Looked up from germline, CDR1 is SGHTA and CDR2 is FQGNSA. The CDR3 is 15 residues long. V dropped 4 bases and J dropped 6; count of bases not matched to a gene: 3. The CDR3 DNA sequence: TGTGCCAGCAGCTCGGGACAGGGGATTAATTCACCCCTCCACTTT. This encodes CASSSGQGINSPLHF.

The chain couples TRBV5-1 to TRBJ2-7; 11 bases agree with TRBD1. This CDR3 comprises 16 residues. J lost 2 bases, V lost 0 bases, and 4 bases had no gene match. Germline assignment: CDR1 SGHRS and CDR2 YFSETQ. CDR3 DNA: TGCGCCAGCAGCTTGGGGTGGGGACAGGGGGCCTACGAGCAGTACTTC. Its protein product is CASSLGWGQGAYEQYF.

The chain combines TRBV5-4 with TRBJ2-7; TRBD2 matches at 8 bases. The germline V gene has CDR1 SGHNT and CDR2 YYREEE (reference sequence). The V and J ends lost 4 bases and 5 bases, in that order; junction bases with no gene match: 5. The CDR3 has 13 residues. CDR3 DNA sequence: TGTGCCAGCAGCCCATATAGCGGGGACGAGCAGTACTTC. Its translation: CASSPYSGDEQYF.

The chain recombines TRBV28 with TRBJ1-1; TRBD1 matches 8 bases. In germline, CDR1 is MDHEN, CDR2 SYDVKM. Germline trimming cut 3 bases from V and 7 bases from J; bases unmatched to any gene: 13. The CDR3 loop spans 16 amino acids. The CDR3 DNA reads as TGTGCCAGCAGTTTCGGGAGCCCGGGACAGGACTTTGAAGCTTTCTTT. This encodes CASSFGSPGQDFEAFF.

Only one count was recorded for this clone. The chain has TRBV6-2 or TRBV6-3 and TRBJ2-1; no clear D gene. Germline V gene lookup returns CDR1 MNHEY and CDR2 SVGEGT. The CDR3 spans 11 residues. V lost 5 bases and J lost 11, with 10 bases in between. CDR3 nucleotide sequence: TGTGCCAGCAGTGAGCTTGGGCAGCAGTTCTTC. Translating it yields CASSELGQQFF.

The rearrangement joins TRBV15 to TRBJ1-1; 7 positions match TRBD1. Germline lookup yields CDR1 LNHNV and CDR2 YYDKDF (reference sequence). The V gene end was trimmed by 3 bases and the J gene end by 2 bases; junction bases not matched to a gene: 3. CDR3 size: 14 residues. CDR3 bases: TGTGCCACCAGCAGCTGGGACAGCAACACTGAAGCTTTCTTT. As protein: CATSSWDSNTEAFF.